The entry below gives a single T cell receptor beta chain sequence along with its context. Profiling relied on immunoSEQ multiplex PCR, and the TCRdb table lists in-frame clones only, not all of them. The sample records more than 250,000 clones, about 84% being singletons. This specimen belongs to a study of blood T cell repertoires in COVID-19. The CDR3 sequence is 15 residues long. Trimming removed 3 bases at V and 9 bases at J, with 15 bases between. Germline CDR1 is SNHLY and CDR2 is FYNNEI. The clonotype was recovered from a woman aged 45-65 years with acute or convalescent COVID-19. Source material: peripheral blood. This chain links TRBV2 with TRBJ1-6; weak D call: TRBD1 (5 bases). This CDR3 reads CASSDKSREGSPLHF. CDR3 coding DNA: TGTGCCAGCAGTGATAAGTCCAGGGAAGGTTCACCCCTCCACTTT.